This TCR beta chain emerged from a study of identical twins (dated by TCRdb to the mid-2010s). Study-level background: To test whether fetal clonotypes persist, the study used deep sequencing on TCR alpha and beta repertoires from monozygotic twins, unrelated adults of various ages, and cord blood. To rule out contamination, replicate twin experiments were performed at different times with different library preparation protocols. General findings and caveats noted by the study authors: Zero-insertion analyses could be partly confounded by invariant T cells such as MAIT and iNKT, although diverse VJ usage argued against such confounding for most clonotypes. Compared with coincidental sharing between unrelated individuals, out-of-frame TCR alpha sequences shared between twins showed an excess of sequences with low generation probability. In beta out-of-frame sequences, excess twin sharing was weaker, because having fewer shared sequences lowered the signal-to-noise ratio. In monozygotic twins, recombination models systematically underestimated out-of-frame TCR alpha sharing, but the models matched the sharing seen between unrelated individuals. Fewer insertions were carried by abundant cord blood beta clonotypes, a similar but weaker trend appeared in young adult naive repertoires, and no such trend appeared in memory repertoires. Because the same donors could not be followed over many years, the conclusions depended on cross-sectional statistical analysis.

Every donor was a healthy Caucasian. Three pairs of female monozygotic twins, all aged about 18 to 30 years, were included in the twin cohort. The RNA used for TCR libraries was isolated from peripheral blood mononuclear cells. The library was built by means of 5' RACE. Sequencing was performed on an Illumina HiSeq 2000. A universal primer binding site was introduced by template switching, and a unique molecular identifier was present in the final cDNA, enabling accurate counting of TCR cDNA molecules. Specific primers in the conserved constant-segment region were used to synthesize first-strand cDNA for the TCR alpha and beta chains. To control for contamination, every cDNA library was double barcoded, receiving both a SMART-Mk sample barcode and Illumina barcodes. Two successive PCR steps introduced TruSeq adapter sequences along with Illumina sample barcodes. The TCR alpha and beta cDNA libraries were sequenced on the Illumina HiSeq platform using custom primers. In the authors' own workflow: Unique molecular identifiers were extracted from raw reads with MiGEC, and CDR3 positions were determined with MiXCR. Recombination models were inferred per individual with the repgenHMM and IGoR tools using an EM algorithm. Shared clonotypes were analyzed with the tcR package in R, and sharing was normalized by the product of cloneset sizes. To study raw recombination without the effects of thymic and clonal selection, out-of-frame nonproductive sequences were analyzed. TCRdb reworked the public reads: Q25 trimming with fastp, MiXCR clone assembly, productive beta chains retained. Every entry covers one CDR3 protein and lists the most common genes and DNA from its rows. These V and J calls are TCRdb output, not the study's own analysis. The sample data list 500,000 to 700,000 distinct CDR3 sequences, and about 7.6% of these were observed just once. 1.6% of the sample goes to the ten largest clones.

In this sample, this clonotype turned up many times. Its antigen remains unidentified. The sample holds no much larger clone one base away, and base qualities are not on file. The CDR3, from cysteine to phenylalanine, totals 14 residues. Of the read, only the CDR3 DNA is kept; its 42 bases are in frame from base 1. The junction shows trimming of 6 bases on V and 3 bases on J, and the gene matches do not reach 6 bases of it. The germline V gene (reference sequence) sets CDR1 to LNHNV and CDR2 to YYDKDF. Another study also made use of these data, one on yellow fever vaccine responses in identical twins. As described in the second report: The T cell response to vaccination in identical twins was reported by the authors to appear partly convergent and partly personalized. In identical twins, the study followed T cell clones that responded to the vaccine with precision.

This chain is built from TRBV15 and TRBJ2-3, with 7 middle bases fitting TRBD1. Sequencing was performed on PBMCs. This TCR was recovered from a woman younger than 30 in good health. Read as DNA, the sequence is TGTGCCACCAGGGTAGACAGGGAAACAGATACGCAGTATTTT. This codes for CATRVDRETDTQYF.